This T cell receptor (beta chain) appears in the sequencing data of a study of tumor and adjacent non-tumor tissue in lung cancer. Study overall: There were some 12 adenocarcinoma, 2 squamous cell carcinoma and 1 small cell lung cancer cases. Notes on the study in general: Tumor tissue had significantly higher TCR diversity than normal lung. Tumor repertoires had a smaller top 100 clone share than normal lung.

This CDR3 comprises 16 residues. V was trimmed by 5 bases and J by 1 base, leaving 18 bases between them. Germline V gives CDR1 SGHTA, CDR2 FQGNSA. Concerning this clonotype: Its antigen is not known.

TCRbeta libraries were built with three rounds of nested PCR, modified from ARM-PCR. TCRdb re-derived calls from the multiplex PCR reads in MiXCR, one entry per CDR3 protein. The sample has roughly 75,000 distinct CDR3 sequences, roughly 80% seen once. RNA was extracted from bulk tissue without any cell sorting. This non-tumor lung sample came from over 3 cm beyond the tumor edge. Specimen: distant non-tumor lung tissue. The chain carries TRBV7-2 and TRBJ2-7; D unresolved. This TCR derives from a man between 60 and 75 years old with non-small cell lung cancer. The CDR3 here is CASSPTRPFSSYEQYF. Here the CDR3 DNA reads TGTGCCAGCAGCCCCACCAGACCTTTTAGTTCCTACGAGCAGTACTTC.